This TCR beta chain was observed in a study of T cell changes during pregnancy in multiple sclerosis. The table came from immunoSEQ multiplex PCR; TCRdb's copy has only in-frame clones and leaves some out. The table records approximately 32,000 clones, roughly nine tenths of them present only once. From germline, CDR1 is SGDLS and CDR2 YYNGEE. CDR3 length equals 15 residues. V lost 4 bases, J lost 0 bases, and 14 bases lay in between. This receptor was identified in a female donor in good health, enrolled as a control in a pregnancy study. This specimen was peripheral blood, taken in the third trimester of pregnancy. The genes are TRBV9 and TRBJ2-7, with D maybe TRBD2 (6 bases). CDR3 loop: CASSPISGFSYEQYF. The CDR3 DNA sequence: TGTGCCAGCAGCCCCATTAGCGGTTTCTCCTACGAGCAGTACTTC.